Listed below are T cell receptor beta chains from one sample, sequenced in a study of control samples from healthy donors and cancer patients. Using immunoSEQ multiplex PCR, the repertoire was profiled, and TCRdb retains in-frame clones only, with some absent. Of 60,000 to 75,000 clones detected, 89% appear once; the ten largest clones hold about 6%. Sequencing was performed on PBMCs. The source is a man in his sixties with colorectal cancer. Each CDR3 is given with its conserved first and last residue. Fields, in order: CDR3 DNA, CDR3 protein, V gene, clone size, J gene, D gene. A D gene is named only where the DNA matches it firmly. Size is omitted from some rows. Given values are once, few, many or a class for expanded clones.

TGTGCCAGCAGCCCTTCAAGCAGAAGAAAAAAGACCCAGTACTTC | CASSPSSRRKKTQYF | TRBV28 | . | TRBJ2-5 | .
TGTGCCAGTAGTAGGACTAGCGCGGAGACCCAGTACTTC | CASSRTSAETQYF | TRBV19 | once | TRBJ2-5 | TRBD2
TGCGCCACTCGTAAAGACTGGGACAGGGTAGGATCACCCCTCCACTTT | CATRKDWDRVGSPLHF | TRBV10-1 | . | TRBJ1-6 | TRBD1
TGTGCCTGGAGCCTGACTAGCGGGGGGGCGGGCTACAATGAGCAGTTCTTC | CAWSLTSGGAGYNEQFF | TRBV30 | . | TRBJ2-1 | TRBD2
TGCAGTGCTAGTGGGGGGGGCTATGGCTACACCTTC | CSASGGGYGYTF | TRBV20-1 | once | TRBJ1-2 | .
TGTGCCAGCAGTTACCGACAGGGGATAACAGATACGCAGTATTTT | CASSYRQGITDTQYF | TRBV6-6 | . | TRBJ2-3 | TRBD1
TGTGCCAGCAGCTTCGGGCTAGCGGGTACAGATACGCAGTATTTT | CASSFGLAGTDTQYF | TRBV5-5 | . | TRBJ2-3 | TRBD2
TGTGCCAGCAAAGTTGGGACCCTGGGGGTCCGCACCTACAATGAGCAGTTCTTC | CASKVGTLGVRTYNEQFF | TRBV27 | few | TRBJ2-1 | .
TGTGCCAGCAGCGTAGCTCGGGGGCAGGGGGTTTGGAATGAGCAGTTCTTC | CASSVARGQGVWNEQFF | TRBV9 | few | TRBJ2-1 | .
TGTGCCAGCAGCGTACAGTCTAGCGGGGGGTACAATGAGCAGTTCTTC | CASSVQSSGGYNEQFF | TRBV9 | . | TRBJ2-1 | TRBD2
TGTGCCAGCAGCTCCGGGATGAACACTGAAGCTTTCTTT | CASSSGMNTEAFF | TRBV7-3 | . | TRBJ1-1 | .
TGTGCCAGTAGTCCAGGTGTGGCTGAAGCTTTCTTT | CASSPGVAEAFF | TRBV19 | few | TRBJ1-1 | .
TGTGCCAGCAGTTCGGGCCCGTGGGAGACCCAGTACTTC | CASSSGPWETQYF | TRBV12-3/TRBV12-4 | . | TRBJ2-5 | .
TGTGCCAGCAGCTTAGCTGGGACAGGGGTCTACGAGCAGTACTTC | CASSLAGTGVYEQYF | TRBV7-8 | once | TRBJ2-7 | TRBD1
TGTGCCAGTAGTGCGAACACCGGGGAGCTGTTTTTT | CASSANTGELFF | TRBV19 | . | TRBJ2-2 | .
TGCGCCAGCAGCCAAGGTTTAGCGGGGGGGACCTACGAGCAGTACTTC | CASSQGLAGGTYEQYF | TRBV4-3 | few | TRBJ2-7 | TRBD2
TGTGCCAGCAGTGACTCGAAACATCAGCCCCAGCATTTT | CASSDSKHQPQHF | TRBV6-4 | . | TRBJ1-5 | .
TGTGCCTGGAGTTTGAGGGGGCAGCCCCAGCATTTT | CAWSLRGQPQHF | TRBV30 | . | TRBJ1-5 | .
TGTGCCAGCAGCGGAAGCGACACGCTGAACACCGGGGAGCTGTTTTTT | CASSGSDTLNTGELFF | TRBV7-2 | few | TRBJ2-2 | .
TGTGCCAGTAGTATTGGGACTAGGGCGAACACCGGGGAGCTGTTTTTT | CASSIGTRANTGELFF | TRBV19 | . | TRBJ2-2 | TRBD2
TGCAGCGTTGAAGACGCCACCGCTCAGGGAGAAAAACTGTTTTTT | CSVEDATAQGEKLFF | TRBV29-1 | . | TRBJ1-4 | .
TGTGCCAGCAGCTACCAAGGACTAGCGGGGACCCAGTACTTC | CASSYQGLAGTQYF | TRBV9 | . | TRBJ2-5 | TRBD2
TGTGCCAGCAGTAACAGGGGGCGCATAAATGAGCAGTTCTTC | CASSNRGRINEQFF | TRBV2 | . | TRBJ2-1 | TRBD1
TGTGCCAGCAGCCCCGGGGCAGGGGATCCAGGTGGCTACACCTTC | CASSPGAGDPGGYTF | TRBV7-3 | . | TRBJ1-2 | .
TGCAGCGTTGAACCCGGGGAAGAGACCCAGTACTTC | CSVEPGEETQYF | TRBV29-1 | . | TRBJ2-5 | .